The rows below give T cell receptor beta chains drawn from one sample of a study of STAT3 mutations in large granular lymphocyte leukemia. The data were produced by immunoSEQ multiplex PCR, yet TCRdb's version contains in-frame clones alone and is incomplete. The top ten hold roughly 25% of the sample, which has fewer than 8,000 clones, about four fifths seen once. Sample: peripheral blood mononuclear cells. These receptor sequences come from a woman aged 40 to 55 with T-cell large granular lymphocyte leukemia. Some clones in this sample may be carry-over from other donors' samples. CDR3s include the opening cysteine and the closing phenylalanine or tryptophan. A D gene is named only where the DNA matches it firmly. Clone size is given for some rows only: seen once, a few or many times, or a class if the clone is expanded.

J,D,V,size,CDR3,DNA
TRBJ2-7,TRBD2,TRBV27,NA,CASTTWLRRAGGYEQYF,TGTGCCAGCACCACCTGGCTTCGTCGCGCGGGAGGCTACGAGCAGTACTTC
TRBJ1-2,NA,TRBV18,once,CASSPQPGIYGYTF,TGTGCCAGCTCACCACAGCCGGGGATATATGGCTACACCTTC
TRBJ1-2,NA,TRBV7-9,NA,CASSLGRAPGYTF,TGTGCCAGCAGCTTAGGGAGGGCTCCTGGCTACACCTTC
TRBJ1-4,TRBD1,TRBV5-1,NA,CASSYRQGNEKLFF,TGCGCCAGCAGCTACAGACAGGGTAATGAAAAACTGTTTTTT
TRBJ1-2,TRBD1,TRBV30,NA,CAWRKCPGQFCYGYTF,TGTGCCTGGAGAAAGTGTCCGGGACAGTTTTGCTATGGCTACACCTTC
TRBJ1-2,NA,TRBV4-1,NA,CASSQDRRTATNYGYTF,TGCGCCAGCAGCCAAGATCGAAGAACAGCCACTAACTATGGCTACACCTTC
TRBJ1-5,NA,TRBV7-9,NA,CASSLQVDQPQHF,TGTGCCAGCAGCTTGCAGGTGGATCAGCCCCAGCATTTT
TRBJ1-2,NA,TRBV18,NA,CASSPPDGSYYGYTF,TGTGCCAGCTCACCCCCGGACGGCTCATACTATGGCTACACCTTC
TRBJ2-7,TRBD2,TRBV4-3,NA,CASSQEVLREREVYEQYF,TGCGCCAGCAGCCAAGAGGTTCTAAGGGAGCGGGAGGTCTACGAGCAGTACTTC
TRBJ1-3,NA,TRBV13,NA,CASSLGGDEAPHSGNTIYF,TGTGCCAGCAGCTTAGGTGGAGATGAAGCTCCCCACTCTGGAAACACCATATATTTT
TRBJ2-5,NA,TRBV5-1,NA,CASSLGGVETQYF,TGCGCCAGCAGCTTGGGAGGGGTGGAGACCCAGTACTTC
TRBJ2-5,TRBD2,TRBV7-9,NA,CASTPGPAGAGETQYF,TGTGCCAGCACCCCGGGGCCGGCGGGAGCCGGGGAGACCCAGTACTTC
TRBJ1-1,NA,TRBV7-9,NA,CASNPSPGPRSRNTEAFF,TGTGCCAGCAACCCTTCCCCGGGTCCCCGGTCCCGGAACACTGAAGCTTTCTTT
TRBJ1-1,TRBD1,TRBV30,NA,CAWRQGSGEAFF,TGTGCCTGGAGACAGGGGTCTGGTGAAGCTTTCTTT
TRBJ1-2,NA,TRBV29-1,NA,CSVMVGAVSYTF,TGCAGCGTCATGGTGGGGGCAGTAAGCTACACCTTC
TRBJ1-1,TRBD1,TRBV10-3,few,CAISRTGQGEAFF,TGTGCCATCAGTCGGACGGGACAGGGGGAAGCTTTCTTT
TRBJ1-6,NA,TRBV7-9,NA,CASSLVLNSPLHF,TGTGCCAGCAGCTTAGTGTTAAATTCACCCCTCCACTTT
TRBJ1-2,NA,TRBV30,NA,CAFTAQGAPNYGYTF,TGTGCTTTTACCGCACAGGGAGCACCTAACTATGGCTACACCTTC
TRBJ2-7,NA,TRBV6-5,few,CASSHTLGPSYEQYF,TGTGCCAGCAGTCACACCCTGGGGCCCTCCTACGAGCAGTACTTC
TRBJ1-5,NA,TRBV5-6,once,CASRRWRASNQPQHF,TGTGCCAGCCGTCGGTGGAGGGCGAGCAATCAGCCCCAGCATTTT
TRBJ2-7,TRBD2,TRBV5-1,NA,CASSPGRGAYEQYF,TGCGCCAGCAGCCCCGGGCGGGGGGCTTACGAGCAGTACTTC
TRBJ2-6,NA,TRBV18,NA,CASSPSPSGANVLTF,TGTGCCAGCTCCCCCAGCCCCTCTGGGGCCAACGTCCTGACTTTC
TRBJ2-7,TRBD1,TRBV5-1,NA,CASSLGTGYEQYF,TGCGCCAGCAGCTTGGGGACAGGTTACGAGCAGTACTTC
TRBJ2-7,NA,TRBV5-4,once,CASSLPELDEQYF,TGTGCCAGCAGCTTGCCTGAGCTCGACGAGCAGTACTTC
TRBJ1-5,NA,TRBV7-9,few,CASSLDSNQPQHF,TGTGCCAGCAGCTTAGATAGCAATCAGCCCCAGCATTTT
TRBJ2-5,NA,TRBV6-6,NA,CASSGRGLETQYF,TGTGCCAGCAGTGGAAGGGGGTTGGAGACCCAGTACTTC
TRBJ2-7,NA,TRBV30,NA,CAWRVDGSYEQYF,TGTGCCTGGAGGGTGGATGGCTCCTACGAGCAGTACTTC